This T cell receptor beta chain was obtained from a study of blood T cell repertoires in COVID-19. Study at large: Acute and convalescent COVID-19 specimens originated in the United States, Italy and Spain. T cells, B-cell-depleted T cells, or PBMCs provided the cDNA or gDNA that served as material.

Original analysis: Counts of nucleated cells, estimated from reference gene primer amplification, were obtained. TCRdb keeps only in-frame clones here, not all; method: immunoSEQ multiplex PCR. V, J and clone size are those of that table, while D and trimming were read from the DNA. The sample lists under 250,000 clones; around 82% were seen once. V was cut by 4 bases and J by 3 bases, with 9 bases left in between. This CDR3 has 13 amino acids. The germline gives CDR1 SGHNT, CDR2 YENEEA. The rearrangement joins TRBV11-3 to TRBJ1-1; possibly TRBD1 for D (5 bases). This TCR came from a woman in her 70s with acute or convalescent COVID-19. The source material was peripheral blood. In DNA form, the CDR3 reads TGTGCCAGCAGCTCCCGGGGGGACACTGAAGCTTTCTTT. Protein product: CASSSRGDTEAFF.